The rows below give T cell receptor beta chains drawn from one sample of a study of cytomegalovirus exposure and HLA in healthy donors. Using immunoSEQ multiplex PCR, the repertoire was profiled, and TCRdb retains in-frame clones only, with some absent. Seen here are hundreds of thousands of clones, about 92% observed once, and the top ten hold 3% to 3.5%. Sequencing was carried out using PBMCs. These receptors came from a woman in her thirties in good health and CMV-seronegative. Both conserved end residues are part of each CDR3. The order of the fields is clone size, J gene, V gene, D gene, CDR3 DNA, CDR3 protein. A D gene is named only where the DNA matches it firmly. Clone size, where shown, is once, few, many, or a class for clones that have expanded.

>.|TRBJ1-2|TRBV28|.
TGTGCCAGCAGCACTACAGGGAGACAAGCTAACTATGGCTACACCTTC
CASSTTGRQANYGYTF
>.|TRBJ1-1|TRBV14|.
TGTGCCAGCAGCCAAGATCAGCGGTACACTGAAGCTTTCTTT
CASSQDQRYTEAFF
>.|TRBJ2-5|TRBV6-5|TRBD1
TGTGCCAGCAACGACAGGGTGGAAAAGACCCAGTACTTC
CASNDRVEKTQYF
>.|TRBJ2-7|TRBV5-1|TRBD1
TGCGCCAGCAGCTCGGGACAGGGTCTAATCTACGAGCAGTACTTC
CASSSGQGLIYEQYF
>once|TRBJ1-1|TRBV6-5|.
TGTGCCAGCAGTTACTCGGTCCGGACTGAAGCTTTCTTT
CASSYSVRTEAFF
>.|TRBJ2-2|TRBV7-6|.
TGTGCCAGCAGCTTAAGTCCCGGGGAGCTGTTTTTT
CASSLSPGELFF
>.|TRBJ2-7|TRBV15|TRBD1
TGTGCCACCAGCAGAGTCCCGGGACAGGGGTACGAGCAGTACTTC
CATSRVPGQGYEQYF
>.|TRBJ2-1|TRBV5-1|TRBD2
TGCGCCAGCAGGGAACCGGGACTAGCGGCTTACAATGAGCAGTTCTTC
CASREPGLAAYNEQFF
>.|TRBJ1-2|TRBV28|.
TGTGCCAGCCTGAGTCAGGGGCTCGGCTACACCTTC
CASLSQGLGYTF
>.|TRBJ1-5|TRBV27|TRBD1
TGTGCCAGCAGGGGTGACAGGGTAAGCCAGCCCCAGCATTTT
CASRGDRVSQPQHF
>.|TRBJ2-7|TRBV5-1|TRBD2
TGCGCCAGCAGCTTAACAGCGGGAGGGTACGAGCAGTACTTC
CASSLTAGGYEQYF
>.|TRBJ1-2|TRBV2|TRBD1
TGTGCCAGCAGTGATAGTCGACAGGGGGCAGACTATGGCTACACCTTC
CASSDSRQGADYGYTF
>.|TRBJ2-7|TRBV28|TRBD2
TGTGCCAGCAGCTCCCCGGCGGGGGGGGACGAGCAGTACTTC
CASSSPAGGDEQYF
>.|TRBJ2-3|TRBV13|.
TGTGCCAGCAGCCCCCCTAGTAGCACAGATACGCAGTATTTT
CASSPPSSTDTQYF
>.|TRBJ2-7|TRBV28|TRBD1
TGTGCCAGCAGTGGGGACAGAGCCTACGAGCAGTACTTC
CASSGDRAYEQYF
>.|TRBJ2-5|TRBV7-2|TRBD2
TGTGCCAGCAGCGTGACTAGCGGGAGTGTTGAGACCCAGTACTTC
CASSVTSGSVETQYF
>.|TRBJ2-7|TRBV27|TRBD2
TGTGCCAGCAGTGTCACTAGCGGGAGCTACGAGCAGTACTTC
CASSVTSGSYEQYF
>.|TRBJ1-1|TRBV29-1|.
TGCAGCGTTGAATCGAGGATCAAGAACACTGAAGCTTTCTTT
CSVESRIKNTEAFF
>.|TRBJ1-5|TRBV27|.
TGTGCCAGCAGGGGTACAGGTAACAATCAGCCCCAGCATTTT
CASRGTGNNQPQHF
>.|TRBJ2-1|TRBV6-5|.
TGTGCCAGCAGTTTGGGGGAGGAGGATGAGCAGTTCTTC
CASSLGEEDEQFF
>.|TRBJ1-2|TRBV2|.
TGTGCCAGCAGTGAAGCCCAAACCAGGGTTGGGGGATATGGCTACACCTTC
CASSEAQTRVGGYGYTF
>.|TRBJ2-1|TRBV6-5|.
TGTGCCAGCAGACCTGGACCAAGCTCCTACAATGAGCAGTTCTTC
CASRPGPSSYNEQFF
>.|TRBJ2-1|TRBV11-2|.
TGTGCCAGCAGCCAGGACCCTAGCTCCTACAATGAGCAGTTCTTC
CASSQDPSSYNEQFF
>.|TRBJ2-3|TRBV10-1|.
TGCGCCAGCTGTTGGCCGGATGCCATGGGCACAGATACGCAGTATTTT
CASCWPDAMGTDTQYF
>.|TRBJ2-7|TRBV5-4|TRBD1
TGTGCCAGCAGCCCGGGACAGGGGAGAATTCGCGAGCAGTACTTC
CASSPGQGRIREQYF
>once|TRBJ2-1|TRBV5-1|TRBD2
TGCGCCAGCAGCCCGGGACTAGCGGGCTACAATGAGCAGTTCTTC
CASSPGLAGYNEQFF
>.|TRBJ2-1|TRBV4-2|.
TGTGCCAGCAGCCAAGGTGGGTGGGGCAATGAGCAGTTCTTC
CASSQGGWGNEQFF
>.|TRBJ1-1|TRBV5-6|TRBD1
TGTGCCAGCAGCTACAACAGGGGAGGCACTGAAGCTTTCTTT
CASSYNRGGTEAFF
>once|TRBJ1-2|TRBV6-6|TRBD1
TGTGCCAGCAGTTTGGACGGGACAGCCAATTATGGCTACACCTTC
CASSLDGTANYGYTF
>.|TRBJ2-2|TRBV5-1|TRBD2
TGCGCCAGCAGCTTATGGCTAGCGGGAGAGGCCGGGGAGCTGTTTTTT
CASSLWLAGEAGELFF
>.|TRBJ1-5|TRBV27|.
TGTGCCAGCCGAATGACACAACGATATCAGCCCCAGCATTTT
CASRMTQRYQPQHF
>.|TRBJ2-4|TRBV19|TRBD1
TGTGCCAGCTCTCAGGGGGCGTATGGAGGCATTCAGTACTTC
CASSQGAYGGIQYF
>.|TRBJ1-2|TRBV18|TRBD1
TGTGCCAGCTCACCAAGGAAACTTGGACAGGGTCGTTATGGCTACACCTTC
CASSPRKLGQGRYGYTF
>.|TRBJ2-5|TRBV27|TRBD1
TGTGCCAGCAGTAGCGGACAGGGGCGGATAGAGACCCAGTACTTC
CASSSGQGRIETQYF
>.|TRBJ2-3|TRBV7-2|.
TGTGCCAGCAGGTCCGTTTCAGATACGCAGTATTTT
CASRSVSDTQYF
>once|TRBJ2-2|TRBV29-1|.
TGCAGCGTGGTCGAAAAGGCCGGGGAGCTGTTTTTT
CSVVEKAGELFF
>.|TRBJ2-1|TRBV4-3|TRBD2
TGCGCCAGCAGCCAAGAGGTCGGACTAGCCGATGAGCAGTTCTTC
CASSQEVGLADEQFF
>.|TRBJ2-2|TRBV5-1|.
TGCGCCAGCAGCTTGTTCAGGGCGAACACCGGGGAGCTGTTTTTT
CASSLFRANTGELFF
>.|TRBJ1-4|TRBV9|.
TGTGCCAGTGGACGGAGTCCTAATGAAAAACTGTTTTTT
CASGRSPNEKLFF
>.|TRBJ2-2|TRBV28|.
TGTGCCAGCAGTCCCGGGACGTTGAACACCGGGGAGCTGTTTTTT
CASSPGTLNTGELFF
>.|TRBJ2-3|TRBV7-9|.
TGTGCCAGCATGTCGGGGAGAGGCACAGATACGCAGTATTTT
CASMSGRGTDTQYF